Presented here are 18 T cell receptor beta chains from one specimen sequenced in a study of CD8 T cells in ankylosing spondylitis. TCRdb used MiXCR to reprocess the 5' RACE reads, holding one entry per CDR3 protein. The sample shows 150,000 or so distinct CDR3 sequences, around 10% of them seen only once. The sample consisted of blood, either unsorted or a sorted T cell fraction (not recorded which). The receptors come from a male donor with ankylosing spondylitis or in good health (not recorded which).

This clonotype was seen more than once but under ten times. The chain joins TRBV27 to TRBJ2-1, with D possibly matching TRBD1 (6 bases). Trimming left V 6 bases short and J 4 bases short, with 19 bases between. Per the germline V gene, CDR1 is MNHEY and CDR2 is SMNVEV (reference sequence). The CDR3 length is 16 residues. CDR3 DNA sequence: TGTGCCAGCAGCTTAGAGGTGGGGGCTAGGTACAATGAGCAGTTCTTC. It yields the protein CASSLEVGARYNEQFF.

This clonotype turned up a few times. The V gene is TRBV7-2, the J gene TRBJ2-7, with 7 bases lining up with TRBD2. CDR3 length: 14 amino acids. The V gene's germline CDR1 is SGHTA and CDR2 FQGNSA. V was clipped by 2 bases and J by 6 bases; unmatched bases: 7. This chain's CDR3 is CASSLKAGDSEQYF. CDR3 coding DNA: TGTGCCAGCAGCTTAAAGGCGGGAGATTCCGAGCAGTACTTC. The full variable domain, rest sourced from reference TRBV7-2 and TRBJ2-7, is GAGVSQSPSNKVTEKGKDVELRCDPISGHTALYWYRQSLGQGLEFLIYFQGNSAPDKSGLPSDRFSAERTGGSVSTLTIQRTQQEDSAVYLCASSLKAGDSEQYFGPGTRLTVT.

Many counts were recorded for this clonotype. V usage is TRBV12-3 or TRBV12-4 and J usage is TRBJ2-4; no clear D gene. Trimming left V 5 bases short and J 9 bases short, with 11 bases between. This CDR3 is built from 12 residues. The CDR3 loop is CASSASSGIQYF. CDR3 sequence (DNA): TGTGCCAGCAGTGCCTCGAGTGGCATTCAGTACTTC.

In this sample, this clonotype turned up a few times. The CDR3 sequence: CASSLRLADTGELFF. CDR3 DNA: TGTGCCAGCAGCCTAAGGCTAGCGGACACCGGGGAGCTGTTTTTT. This chain joins TRBV12-3 or TRBV12-4 and TRBJ2-2; 7 nucleotides line up with TRBD2. The CDR3 runs to 15 residues. V gave up 6 bases and J gave up 3 bases; unmatched junction bases: 7.

The chain employs TRBV15 and TRBJ1-1; no firm D call. The CDR3 is 14 amino acids. The V gene lost 4 bases and the J gene lost 1 base, with 10 bases spanning the gap. CDR1 and CDR2 (germline): LNHNV, YYDKDF (reference sequence). This CDR3 is CATSMEARNTEAFF. DNA of the CDR3: TGTGCCACCAGCATGGAGGCCCGGAACACTGAAGCTTTCTTT.

This clonotype was seen repeatedly, ten times or more. This CDR3 reads CASSAVVEGETQYF. The CDR3 nucleotides are TGCGCCAGCAGCGCTGTGGTTGAGGGAGAGACCCAGTACTTC. The chain is built from TRBV5-1 and TRBJ2-5, with D possibly being TRBD2 (5 bases). CDR3 length equals 14 residues. CDR1 and CDR2 from the germline V gene are SGHRS and YFSETQ. V dropped 4 bases and J dropped 4 bases, with 14 bases sitting between them. The complete variable domain, with remaining parts taken from reference TRBV5-1 and TRBJ2-5, reads KAGVTQTPRYLIKTRGQQVTLSCSPISGHRSVSWYQQTPGQGLQFLFEYFSETQRNKGNFPGRFSGRQFSNSRSEMNVSTLELGDSALYLCASSAVVEGETQYFGPGTRLLVL.

There are many counts of this clonotype. The chain joins TRBV20-1 to TRBJ2-1; 9 bases match TRBD2. CDR1 and CDR2 from the germline V gene are DFQATT and SNEGSKA (reference sequence). J was trimmed by 6 bases and V by 1 base; bases with no gene match: 7. The CDR3 has 15 residues. The CDR3 coding sequence is TGCAGTGCTAGAGTCGGACTAGCGAGACTCAATGAGCAGTTCTTC. Translated, it gives CSARVGLARLNEQFF.

This clonotype occurred many times. The gene calls are TRBV7-2 and TRBJ2-2; D not certain. The V gene lost 7 bases and the J gene lost 0 bases, with 9 bases spanning the gap. The CDR3 contains 14 residues. Germline values: CDR1 SGHTA, CDR2 FQGNSA. The CDR3 sequence: CASTAVSNTGELFF. As DNA, the CDR3 is TGTGCCAGCACGGCGGTCTCGAACACCGGGGAGCTGTTTTTT.

This clonotype was counted between two and nine times. The V gene is TRBV5-1, the J gene TRBJ1-1; D unclear. Per germline, CDR1 SGHRS and CDR2 YFSETQ. Trimming took off 9 bases at V and 8 bases at J, with 17 bases between the two ends. The CDR3 runs 12 residues. The CDR3, as DNA: TGCGCCACCCGGGGAGAGGACCTCGAAGCTTTCTTT. Protein product: CATRGEDLEAFF.

This clonotype was counted a few times. The V gene is TRBV20-1, the J gene TRBJ2-1; D uncertain. The CDR3 loop spans 20 amino acids. Germline V gene sequence: CDR1 DFQATT, CDR2 SNEGSKA (reference sequence). The V end lost 0 bases, the J end lost 0 bases, and 24 bases lay between the germline ends. CDR3 amino acids: CSARDRSNGWTPFSYNEQFF. The DNA for the CDR3 is TGCAGTGCTAGAGATCGCTCGAATGGGTGGACCCCTTTCTCCTACAATGAGCAGTTCTTC.

By share, this clonotype ranks as medium-sized (0.01 to 0.1%). V gene TRBV12-3 or TRBV12-4 combines with J gene TRBJ1-5, with D perhaps TRBD1 (5 bases). Trimming took 3 bases from V and 3 from J, leaving 9 bases between them. The CDR3 is 14 residues long. This CDR3 reads CASSFMGDNQPQHF. The CDR3 DNA is TGTGCCAGCAGTTTTATGGGGGACAATCAGCCCCAGCATTTT.

The chain links TRBV5-5 to TRBJ2-5; D is possibly TRBD2 (6 bases). The CDR3 is 15 amino acids. Per germline, CDR1 SGHKS and CDR2 YYEKEE (reference sequence). Trimming took 4 bases from V and 1 from J, leaving 14 bases between them. The CDR3 coding sequence is TGTGCCAGCAGCCAACTCGGGGGTCGCCAAGAGACCCAGTACTTC. It codes for CASSQLGGRQETQYF.

This clonotype has ten or more counts. This chain uses TRBV20-1 with TRBJ2-3, with TRBD2 matching 11 bases. The CDR3 is 15 residues long. Germline loops: CDR1 DFQATT, CDR2 SNEGSKA (reference sequence). V lost 5 bases to trimming and J lost 4 bases; unmatched junction nucleotides: 8. CDR3 loop: CSAELAGEAADTQYF. CDR3 sequence (DNA): TGCAGTGCTGAACTAGCGGGAGAGGCGGCAGATACGCAGTATTTT.

This clonotype was observed many times. The chain links TRBV6-1 to TRBJ1-4; D is uncertain. The CDR3 covers 14 residues. The germline gives CDR1 MNHNS, CDR2 SASEGT. V was clipped by 5 bases and J by 0 bases, with 7 bases between them. The CDR3 nucleotides are TGTGCCAGCAGTCCAGATGCAACTAATGAAAAACTGTTTTTT. Translating it yields CASSPDATNEKLFF.

This clonotype appeared many times. The chain couples TRBV29-1 to TRBJ2-5; a possible D gene is TRBD2 (5 bases). CDR1 is SQVTM and CDR2 is ANQGSEA in the germline V gene. CDR3 length: 12 residues. Trimming removed 4 bases at V and 2 bases at J, with 8 bases between. In DNA form, the CDR3 reads TGCAGCGTTGCGACGGGGCAAGAGACCCAGTACTTC. It translates to CSVATGQETQYF.

At least ten counts were recorded for this clonotype. This chain connects TRBV24-1 to TRBJ2-1, with TRBD2 matching over 10 bases. The CDR3 totals 14 residues. CDR1 and CDR2 from the germline V gene are KGHDR and SFDVKD. Losses at the gene ends were 3 bases for V and 8 bases for J; bases not matched to a gene: 3. The CDR3 loop reads CATSDTGTSDEQFF. The DNA for the CDR3 is TGTGCCACCAGTGATACCGGGACTAGCGATGAGCAGTTCTTC.

The V and J genes are TRBV3-1 and TRBJ1-2; D possibly corresponds to TRBD1 (5 bases). The CDR3 consists of 15 residues. CDR1 is LGHDT, CDR2 YNNKEL, per germline (reference sequence). Trimming removed 2 bases from V and 0 bases from J, with 10 bases in between. The CDR3 nucleotides are TGTGCCAGCAGCCAAAGGGGCAGAACTAACTATGGCTACACCTTC. The encoded protein is CASSQRGRTNYGYTF.

The chain is built from TRBV10-3 and TRBJ2-1; weak D call: TRBD2 (7 bases). Trimming shortened V by 0 bases and J by 8 bases, and 14 bases separated the two germline ends. Germline CDR1 ENHRY, CDR2 SYGVKD. This CDR3 region has 15 residues. For the CDR3, the DNA is TGTGCCATCAGTGAGTCGGCCCCGGGGGGCCATGAGCAGTTCTTC. Translation gives CAISESAPGGHEQFF.